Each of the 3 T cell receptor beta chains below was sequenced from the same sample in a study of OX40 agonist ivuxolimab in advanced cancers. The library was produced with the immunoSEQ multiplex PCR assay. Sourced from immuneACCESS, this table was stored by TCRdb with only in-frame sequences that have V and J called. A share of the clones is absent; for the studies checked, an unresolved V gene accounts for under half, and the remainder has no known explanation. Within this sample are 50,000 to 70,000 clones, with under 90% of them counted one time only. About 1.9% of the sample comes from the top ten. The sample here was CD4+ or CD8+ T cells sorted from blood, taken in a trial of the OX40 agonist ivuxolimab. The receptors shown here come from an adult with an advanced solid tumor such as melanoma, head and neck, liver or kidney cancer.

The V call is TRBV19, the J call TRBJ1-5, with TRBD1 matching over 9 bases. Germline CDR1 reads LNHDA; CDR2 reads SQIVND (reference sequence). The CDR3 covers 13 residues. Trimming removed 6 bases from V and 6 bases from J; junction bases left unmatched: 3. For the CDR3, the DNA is TGTGCCAGTAGGGGGACAGGGACTCAGCCCCAGCATTTT. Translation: CASRGTGTQPQHF.

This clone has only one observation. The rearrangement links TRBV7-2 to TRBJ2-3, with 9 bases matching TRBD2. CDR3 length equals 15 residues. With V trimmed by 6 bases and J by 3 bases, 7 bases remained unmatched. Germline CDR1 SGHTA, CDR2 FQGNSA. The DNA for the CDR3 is TGTGCCAGCAGTTCACAGCGGGGGGTAACAGATACGCAGTATTTT. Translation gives CASSSQRGVTDTQYF.

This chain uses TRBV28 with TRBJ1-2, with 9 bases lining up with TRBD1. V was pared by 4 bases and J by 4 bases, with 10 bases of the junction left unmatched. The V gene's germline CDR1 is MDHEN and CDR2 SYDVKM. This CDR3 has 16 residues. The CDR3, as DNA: TGTGCCAGCAGTTCCACAGACAGGGGGTCGGGCTATGGCTACACCTTC. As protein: CASSSTDRGSGYGYTF.